A selection of T cell receptor beta chains follows, all from one sample in a study of CD8+ T cells in alopecia areata. Assay used: immunoSEQ multiplex PCR; TCRdb lists only in-frame clones, some missing. Here the sample spans over 120,000 clones, around 60% being singletons. This material consisted of CD4+ T cells sorted from blood, taken at week 0. The receptors here all came from a human donor with alopecia areata. Both conserved end residues are part of each CDR3. Each record gives: D gene, J gene, V gene, clone size, CDR3 length, CDR3 protein, CDR3 DNA. The D gene is left open where the match is weak. A clone size is listed for some rows: how often the clone was seen (once, few, many), or a class if it is expanded.

>TRBD2|TRBJ2-2|TRBV4-2|-|17
CASSHGLAGSNTGELFF
TGTGCCAGCAGCCACGGACTAGCGGGGTCGAACACCGGGGAGCTGTTTTTT
>TRBD1|TRBJ1-6|TRBV27|-|15
CASSPPGQGNSPLHF
TGTGCCAGCAGTCCCCCGGGACAGGGTAATTCACCCCTCCACTTT
>TRBD1|TRBJ2-1|TRBV5-6|-|14
CASSRTGGMDEQFF
TGTGCCAGCAGTCGGACAGGGGGCATGGATGAGCAGTTCTTC
>TRBD1|TRBJ1-1|TRBV5-1|-|14
CASSITDRVTEAFF
TGCGCCAGCAGCATAACAGACAGGGTTACTGAAGCTTTCTTT
>-|TRBJ1-5|TRBV11-2|-|15
CASSLDTGGNQPQHF
TGTGCCAGCAGCTTAGATACGGGGGGCAATCAGCCCCAGCATTTT
>-|TRBJ2-7|TRBV2|once|10
CASTDPEQYF
TGTGCCAGCACTGACCCCGAGCAGTACTTC
>TRBD1|TRBJ1-2|TRBV19|-|16
CASTGTGGEANYGYTF
TGTGCCAGTACCGGGACAGGGGGGGAAGCTAACTATGGCTACACCTTC
>TRBD1|TRBJ2-2|TRBV5-5|-|15
CASSWGQANTGELFF
TGTGCCAGCAGCTGGGGACAGGCGAACACCGGGGAGCTGTTTTTT
>TRBD1|TRBJ2-7|TRBV5-1|-|17
CASSLEPGTASRNEQYF
TGCGCCAGCAGCTTGGAACCCGGGACAGCCTCTCGGAACGAGCAGTACTTC
>-|TRBJ1-1|TRBV7-2|-|13
CAIRKLWDTEAFF
TGTGCCATCAGGAAGTTATGGGACACTGAAGCTTTCTTT
>TRBD1|TRBJ1-2|TRBV15|few|16
CATSLNQRTGIYGYTF
TGTGCCACCAGTTTAAATCAAAGGACAGGGATTTACGGCTACACCTTC
>-|TRBJ1-6|TRBV30|-|16
CAWSVLGAGDNSPLHF
TGTGCCTGGAGTGTACTTGGGGCCGGGGATAATTCACCCCTCCACTTT
>TRBD1|TRBJ1-1|TRBV7-9|-|14
CASSFRQGGTEAFF
TGTGCCAGCAGCTTTCGCCAGGGGGGGACTGAAGCTTTCTTT
>TRBD2|TRBJ2-3|TRBV10-3|few|13
CAIRTSGDDTQYF
TGTGCCATCAGGACTAGCGGGGATGATACGCAGTATTTT
>-|TRBJ2-5|TRBV4-2|once|15
CASSQDKGRVETQYF
TGTGCCAGCAGCCAAGATAAGGGGCGGGTAGAGACCCAGTACTTC
>-|TRBJ2-3|TRBV29-1|few|14
CSVPLGGPPDTQYF
TGCAGCGTTCCCCTGGGGGGGCCCCCAGATACGCAGTATTTT
>TRBD1|TRBJ2-6|TRBV4-2|-|18
CASSREMGTGAGANVLTF
TGTGCCAGCAGCCGGGAGATGGGGACAGGGGCTGGGGCCAACGTCCTGACTTTC
>-|TRBJ2-3|TRBV30|-|13
CAWSPFSTDTQYF
TGTGCCTGGAGCCCCTTTAGCACAGATACGCAGTATTTT
>-|TRBJ2-5|TRBV4-3|few|16
CASSQGQGGSWETQYF
TGCGCCAGCAGCCAAGGACAAGGCGGATCATGGGAGACCCAGTACTTC
>-|TRBJ2-5|TRBV5-6|few|13
CASSLFTQETQYF
TGTGCCAGCAGCTTGTTCACCCAAGAGACCCAGTACTTC
>-|TRBJ2-3|TRBV27|-|13
CASRPLAGDTQYF
TGTGCCAGCAGACCTCTGGCGGGAGATACGCAGTATTTT
>-|TRBJ2-1|TRBV5-1|few|15
CASSLVSAGGNEQFF
TGCGCCAGCAGCTTGGTGAGCGCCGGGGGCAATGAGCAGTTCTTC
>TRBD1|TRBJ1-5|TRBV5-1|-|17
CASSLGTGLGTDQPQHF
TGCGCCAGCAGCCTCGGGACAGGACTAGGCACGGATCAGCCCCAGCATTTT
>-|TRBJ1-1|TRBV5-1|-|13
CASSLMPDTEAFF
TGCGCCAGCAGCTTGATGCCGGACACTGAAGCTTTCTTT
>TRBD1|TRBJ1-1|TRBV30|-|12
CAWSRGPTEAFF
TGTGCCTGGAGTAGGGGGCCCACTGAAGCTTTCTTT
>-|TRBJ2-5|TRBV5-1|-|15
CASSSAESLQETQYF
TGCGCCAGCAGCTCGGCAGAATCCCTCCAAGAGACCCAGTACTTC
>-|TRBJ1-5|TRBV2|few|13
CASSESRNQPQHF
TGTGCCAGCAGTGAGTCCCGTAATCAGCCCCAGCATTTT
>TRBD2|TRBJ2-7|TRBV6-5|once|11
CASGNSGVQYF
TGTGCCAGCGGAAATAGCGGGGTGCAGTACTTC
>-|TRBJ2-2|TRBV2|once|14
CASSDTGGPGELFF
TGTGCCAGCAGTGACACAGGAGGTCCCGGGGAGCTGTTTTTT
>-|TRBJ1-2|TRBV29-1|few|10
CSVEGGGYTF
TGCAGCGTTGAAGGGGGAGGCTACACCTTC
>-|TRBJ2-5|TRBV11-1|-|13
CASSRTLQETQYF
TGTGCCAGCAGCCGGACCCTCCAAGAGACCCAGTACTTC